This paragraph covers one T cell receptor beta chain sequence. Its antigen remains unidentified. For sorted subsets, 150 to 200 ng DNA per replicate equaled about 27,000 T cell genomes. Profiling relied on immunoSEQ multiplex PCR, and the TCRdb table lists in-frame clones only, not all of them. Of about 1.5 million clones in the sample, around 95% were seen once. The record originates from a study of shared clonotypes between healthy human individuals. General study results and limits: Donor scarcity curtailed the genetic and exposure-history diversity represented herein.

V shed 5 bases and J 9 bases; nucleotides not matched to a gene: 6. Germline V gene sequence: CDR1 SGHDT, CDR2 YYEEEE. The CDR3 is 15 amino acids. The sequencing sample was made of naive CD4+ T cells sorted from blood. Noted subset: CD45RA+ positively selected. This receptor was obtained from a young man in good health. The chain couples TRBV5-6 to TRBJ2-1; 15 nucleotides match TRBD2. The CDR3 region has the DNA TGTGCCAGCAGACGGACTAGCGGGAGGGCGGGTGAGCAGTTCTTC. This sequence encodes CASRRTSGRAGEQFF.